Listed below are T cell receptor beta chains from one sample, sequenced in a study of T-cell reconstitution after alpha-beta-depleted transplantation in children. Using its own MiXCR run on the PCR reads, TCRdb lists one record per CDR3 protein. The sample records hundreds of thousands of distinct CDR3 sequences, roughly 11% being singletons. The sample was peripheral blood, taken 180 days after TCRalphabeta/CD19-depleted stem cell transplant. These receptors were taken from a male patient aged 2 to 10 who had a stem cell transplant for chronic granulomatous disease, so the T cells may come from the graft donor. CDR3s include the opening cysteine and the closing phenylalanine or tryptophan. The D gene is left open where the match is weak. Rows give clone size only sometimes, using once, few, many, or a class for an expanded clone.

clone size: many; V gene: TRBV9; D gene: .; J gene: TRBJ2-7; CDR3 DNA: TGTGCCAGCAGTGCCGGGGGCCACGAGCAGTACTTC; CDR3 protein: CASSAGGHEQYF
clone size: many; V gene: TRBV15; D gene: .; J gene: TRBJ2-4; CDR3 DNA: TGTGCCACCAGCAGAGATCGCCAGGCCAAAAACATTCAGTACTTC; CDR3 protein: CATSRDRQAKNIQYF
clone size: many; V gene: TRBV4-2; D gene: TRBD2; J gene: TRBJ2-1; CDR3 DNA: TGTGCCAGCAGCCAAGCTATCACTAGCGGGAGTATTATGGCCAATGAGCAGTTCTTC; CDR3 protein: CASSQAITSGSIMANEQFF
clone size: many; V gene: TRBV7-3; D gene: .; J gene: TRBJ2-3; CDR3 DNA: TGTGCCAGCAGCCGCAGTGGAGATACGCAGTATTTT; CDR3 protein: CASSRSGDTQYF
clone size: few; V gene: TRBV18; D gene: .; J gene: TRBJ2-3; CDR3 DNA: TGTGCCAGCTCACCGGGCCGGGAGCTCACAGATACGCAGTATTTT; CDR3 protein: CASSPGRELTDTQYF
clone size: .; V gene: TRBV5-4; D gene: .; J gene: TRBJ2-4; CDR3 DNA: TGTGCCAGCAGCTTGGGGGAGTTAGCCAAAAACATTCAGTACTTC; CDR3 protein: CASSLGELAKNIQYF
clone size: many; V gene: TRBV12-3/TRBV12-4; D gene: .; J gene: TRBJ2-5; CDR3 DNA: TGTGCCAGCAGTTTATTTGCCAGGGAGACCCAGTACTTC; CDR3 protein: CASSLFARETQYF
clone size: many; V gene: TRBV5-1; D gene: TRBD1; J gene: TRBJ1-2; CDR3 DNA: TGCGCCAGCAGCACCTTTAGGACAGGGAATGGCTACACCTTC; CDR3 protein: CASSTFRTGNGYTF
clone size: many; V gene: TRBV12-3/TRBV12-4; D gene: TRBD2; J gene: TRBJ2-5; CDR3 DNA: TGTGCCAGCAGGAAGGACGGGAGGGAGACCCAGTACTTC; CDR3 protein: CASRKDGRETQYF
clone size: many; V gene: TRBV5-1; D gene: .; J gene: TRBJ2-5; CDR3 DNA: TGCGCCAGCACCCTCGGGACTCCACAAGAGGCCCAGTACTTC; CDR3 protein: CASTLGTPQEAQYF
clone size: many; V gene: TRBV29-1; D gene: .; J gene: TRBJ2-7; CDR3 DNA: TGCAGCGTGAGGGTGACGGACTCCTACGAGCAGTACTTC; CDR3 protein: CSVRVTDSYEQYF
clone size: .; V gene: TRBV18; D gene: TRBD2; J gene: TRBJ2-5; CDR3 DNA: TGTGCCAGCTCACCGCGACTAGCGGGAAGCCAAGAGACCCAGTACTTC; CDR3 protein: CASSPRLAGSQETQYF
clone size: many; V gene: TRBV29-1; D gene: .; J gene: TRBJ2-3; CDR3 DNA: TGCAGCGTTGAAGGCTGGGCAACACCCCTTAGCACAGATACGCAGTATTTT; CDR3 protein: CSVEGWATPLSTDTQYF